One sample yielded the 32 T cell receptor beta chains listed below, sequenced in a study of beta chain features in type 1 diabetes. The study, taken as a whole, reports: Patients with Type 1 diabetes showed moderately but significantly shorter TCRB CDR3s in all four CD4+ subsets.

Reverse transcription of all isolated RNA meant that expressed TCRB transcripts were sequenced. Assay used: immunoSEQ multiplex PCR; TCRdb lists only in-frame clones, some missing. The sample lists 160,000 or so clones; around 8% were seen once. No antigens are known for them. Material for sequencing was central memory CD4+ T cells from blood. The receptors were gathered from a young woman with type 1 diabetes.

This clone was counted only a few times. The chain recombines TRBV4-3 with TRBJ2-1; 9 nucleotides align to TRBD1. Looked up from germline, CDR1 is LGHNA and CDR2 is YSLEER. The CDR3 length is 14 residues. Trimming removed 4 bases from V and 3 bases from J; junction bases left unmatched: 1. This CDR3 reads CASSLDRGYNEQFF. The CDR3 region has the DNA TGCGCCAGCAGCCTGGACAGGGGCTACAATGAGCAGTTCTTC.

The chain couples TRBV30 to TRBJ2-7; D possibly corresponds to TRBD1 (5 bases). The V gene's germline CDR1 is GTSNPN and CDR2 SVGIG (reference sequence). The CDR3 extends over 14 amino acids. V lost 5 bases and J lost 0, with 14 bases in between. The CDR3 nucleotides are TGTGCCTGGGTCACAGGCCAACTCTCCTACGAGCAGTACTTC. Translated: CAWVTGQLSYEQYF.

The sample holds a few counts of this clone. The CDR3 loop is CATNPGTGGYEQYF. The CDR3 DNA sequence: TGTGCCACTAACCCCGGGACAGGGGGATACGAGCAGTACTTC. The chain recombines TRBV7-2 with TRBJ2-7, with 11 bases fitting TRBD1. Germline trimming cut 10 bases from V and 4 bases from J; bases unmatched to any gene: 9. Germline CDR1 and CDR2: SGHTA and FQGNSA. This CDR3 contains 14 residues.

In its sample, this clone was seen a few times. The rearrangement links TRBV18 to TRBJ1-6, with D possibly being TRBD1 (6 bases). Germline V gives CDR1 KGHSH, CDR2 LQKENI. V dropped 3 bases and J dropped 7 bases, with 16 bases sitting between them. This CDR3 has 16 residues. The CDR3 region is CASSPSLRTDNSPLHF. The CDR3 DNA reads as TGTGCCAGCTCACCTAGTCTAAGGACAGACAATTCACCCCTCCACTTT.

The chain links TRBV5-6 to TRBJ2-7, with TRBD1 matching 8 bases. The junction had 4 bases not matched to a gene; V was cut back by 6 bases and J by 2 bases. The CDR3 extends over 13 amino acids. Germline V CDR1 and CDR2: SGHDT, YYEEEE. The CDR3 loop is CASTDRVAYEQYF. CDR3 sequence (DNA): TGTGCCAGCACGGACAGGGTGGCCTACGAGCAGTACTTC.

This clone came up a few times. The rearrangement uses TRBV14 and TRBJ2-1; 12 bases line up with TRBD2. The ends lost 3 bases at V and 9 bases at J; junction bases unmatched: 12. The CDR3 is made up of 17 amino acids. Germline V gives CDR1 SGHDN, CDR2 FVKESK. The CDR3 DNA sequence: TGTGCCAGCAGCCATCAGCTAGCGGGAGGGGGTCCTCCTGAGCAGTTCTTC. Its protein is CASSHQLAGGGPPEQFF.

This clone was seen a handful of times. This specimen includes other DNA sequences encoding the same CDR3. V and J are TRBV2 and TRBJ1-5, with 9 positions matching TRBD1. CDR3 length: 13 residues. Germline-derived CDR1 and CDR2 are SNHLY and FYNNEI. V lost 5 bases and J lost 5; bases outside the gene matches: 1. CDR3 sequence (DNA): TGTGCCAGCAGTAGGACAGGGGATCAGCCCCAGCATTTT. Protein sequence: CASSRTGDQPQHF.

This clone has a handful of counts. V usage is TRBV30 and J usage is TRBJ1-5, with 7 bases aligning to TRBD1. Germline V gene lookup returns CDR1 GTSNPN and CDR2 SVGIG (reference sequence). This CDR3 has 13 residues. With V trimmed by 3 bases and J by 5 bases, 4 bases remained unmatched. CDR3 region: CAWSDRDDQPQHF. CDR3 nucleotides: TGTGCCTGGAGCGACAGGGATGATCAGCCCCAGCATTTT.

This clone has ten or more counts. The J gene is TRBJ2-3, the V gene TRBV7-2, with D perhaps TRBD1 (7 bases). Germline V gene data show CDR1 as SGHTA and CDR2 as FQGNSA. V was pared by 5 bases and J by 2 bases, with 14 bases between. This CDR3 region has 15 residues. CDR3 coding DNA: TGTGCCAGCAGCCCAGGGGGGCAGCTCACAGATACGCAGTATTTT. It translates to CASSPGGQLTDTQYF. Full variable domain (remainder filled in from reference TRBV7-2 and TRBJ2-3): GAGVSQSPSNKVTEKGKDVELRCDPISGHTALYWYRQSLGQGLEFLIYFQGNSAPDKSGLPSDRFSAERTGGSVSTLTIQRTQQEDSAVYLCASSPGGQLTDTQYFGPGTRLTVL.

In its sample, this clone was seen a few times. The J gene is TRBJ2-7, the V gene TRBV25-1, with TRBD2 as a possible D gene (5 bases). CDR1 MGHDK and CDR2 SYGVNS come from the germline V gene. The V end was cut by 6 bases, the J end by 4 bases, with 16 bases between. This CDR3 is built from 14 residues. The CDR3 is CASSERTGKYEQYF. The CDR3 nucleotides read TGTGCCAGCAGCGAGCGGACGGGAAAGTACGAGCAGTACTTC.

This clone has a handful of counts. This sequence joins TRBV7-2 and TRBJ2-2; 8 nucleotides line up with TRBD1. The ends lost 4 bases at V and 6 bases at J; junction bases unmatched: 13. CDR3 size: 17 residues. The germline V gene encodes CDR1 SGHTA and CDR2 FQGNSA. CDR3 sequence (DNA): TGTGCCAGCAGCTGGAGGCCAGGGGGCGAGTCGGCCGGGGAGCTGTTTTTT. As protein: CASSWRPGGESAGELFF.

The chain combines TRBV10-3 with TRBJ2-7; D might be TRBD1 (6 bases). The CDR3 has 13 amino acids. In germline, CDR1 is ENHRY, CDR2 SYGVKD. V dropped 6 bases and J dropped 2 bases, with 11 bases sitting between them. In DNA form, the CDR3 reads TGTGCCATCAGGGGGGACATAACCTACGAGCAGTACTTC. As protein: CAIRGDITYEQYF.

V usage is TRBV25-1 and J usage is TRBJ1-5; possibly TRBD1 for D (5 bases). Between the trimmed V and J ends, which lost 8 bases and 6 bases, there was a span of 17 bases. Germline lookup yields CDR1 MGHDK and CDR2 SYGVNS. The CDR3 consists of 14 residues. CDR3 coding DNA: TGTGCCAGCCACCTAGGGAGGGGTCGTCAGCCCCAGCATTTT. Amino acid sequence: CASHLGRGRQPQHF.

This clone turned up a few times. The genes are TRBV6-1 and TRBJ2-1; possible D gene TRBD2, 5 bases. The CDR3 is 11 amino acids. The germline gives CDR1 MNHNS, CDR2 SASEGT. Trimming removed 6 bases at V and 15 bases at J, with 15 bases between. CDR3 DNA sequence: TGTGCCAGCAGCCTCACTAGTGTTCCGTTCTTC. Translating gives CASSLTSVPFF.

This clone has just a few counts. CDR3 nucleotides: TGTGCCAGCACTCGACGGAGGTCAGAGACCCAGTACTTC. Translating it yields CASTRRRSETQYF. This sequence joins TRBV5-6 and TRBJ2-5; D is possibly TRBD2 (5 bases). Germline loops: CDR1 SGHDT, CDR2 YYEEEE. The CDR3 has 13 residues. Deletions cut 6 bases from V and 4 bases from J, with 13 bases between.

The chain is built from TRBV18 and TRBJ1-2, with 8 bases identical to TRBD1. CDR3 length: 14 residues. Germline CDR1 is KGHSH and CDR2 is LQKENI. V dropped 3 bases and J dropped 6; count of bases not matched to a gene: 6. CDR3 sequence (DNA): TGTGCCAGCTCACCCTCACAGGGACAGGATGGCTACACCTTC. Translation gives CASSPSQGQDGYTF.

There are a few counts of this clone. This chain connects TRBV10-3 to TRBJ2-3, with TRBD1 matching over 9 bases. Germline V CDR1 and CDR2: ENHRY, SYGVKD. V lost 2 bases, J lost 8 bases, and 8 bases stayed unmatched. This CDR3 comprises 15 residues. The DNA for the CDR3 is TGTGCCATCAGTGAGCCCGGGACAGGGCGGGGTACGCAGTATTTT. Protein: CAISEPGTGRGTQYF.

The chain combines TRBV6-5 with TRBJ2-3, with a possible D match to TRBD2 (5 bases). Trimming pared 2 bases from V and 5 bases from J, leaving 8 bases between. CDR3 length equals 13 residues. Germline CDR1 and CDR2: MNHEY and SVGAGI. In nucleotides, the CDR3 is TGTGCCAGCAGTTACCGTGCGGGAGATACGCAGTATTTT. Protein product: CASSYRAGDTQYF.

Only a few counts were recorded for this clone. CDR3 sequence (DNA): TGTGCCAGCTCACCACCGGGCAGAACCTACGAGCAGTACTTC. It specifies CASSPPGRTYEQYF. The chain carries TRBV18 and TRBJ2-7; D not resolved. Trimming stripped 0 bases from V and 2 bases from J, with 8 bases between. Germline V CDR1 and CDR2: KGHSH, LQKENI. The CDR3 runs 14 residues.

The chain carries TRBV7-9 and TRBJ1-1; 9 nucleotides agree with TRBD1. Trimming took 5 bases from V and 9 from J; bases not matched to a gene: 4. The CDR3 covers 12 residues. Germline-derived CDR1 and CDR2 are SEHNR and FQNEAQ (reference sequence). Here the CDR3 DNA reads TGTGCCAGCAGCCGCGGGACAGGGCAAGCTTTCTTT. It specifies CASSRGTGQAFF.

V gene TRBV7-9 combines with J gene TRBJ2-1; the D gene is possibly TRBD2 (6 bases). The CDR3 extends over 17 amino acids. Trimming removed 5 bases from V and 0 bases from J, with 17 bases in between. CDR1 SEHNR and CDR2 FQNEAQ come from the germline V gene (reference sequence). This chain's CDR3 is CASSPTLGGISYNEQFF. In nucleotides, the CDR3 is TGTGCCAGCAGCCCCACCCTTGGCGGGATCTCCTACAATGAGCAGTTCTTC.

The V call is TRBV30, the J call TRBJ2-7; 7 nucleotides agree with TRBD2. With V trimmed by 0 bases and J by 2 bases, 10 bases remained unmatched. Per the germline V gene, CDR1 is GTSNPN and CDR2 is SVGIG (reference sequence). The CDR3 covers 16 residues. CDR3 DNA sequence: TGTGCCTGGAGTGTAAGTTTTGGCGGGAGTCCCTACGAGCAGTACTTC. It translates to CAWSVSFGGSPYEQYF. The whole variable domain, remainder taken from reference TRBV30 and TRBJ2-7, is SQTIHQWPATLVQPVGSPLSLECTVEGTSNPNLYWYRQAAGRGLQLLFYSVGIGQISSEVPQNLSASRPQDRQFILSSKKLLLSDSGFYLCAWSVSFGGSPYEQYFGPGTRLTVT.

This clone was observed a handful of times. The V gene is TRBV19, the J gene TRBJ2-3; D unresolved. Germline CDR1 reads LNHDA; CDR2 reads SQIVND (reference sequence). Deletions cut 5 bases from V and 3 bases from J, with 12 bases between. The CDR3 runs to 14 residues. The CDR3 spells CASSSMTTTDTQYF. CDR3 DNA sequence: TGTGCCAGTAGTTCGATGACAACAACAGATACGCAGTATTTT.

This chain joins TRBV4-3 and TRBJ2-5; maybe TRBD1 (5 bases). Between the trimmed V and J ends, which lost 4 bases and 5 bases, there was a span of 17 bases. The germline CDR1 and CDR2 sequences are LGHNA and YSLEER. The CDR3 consists of 15 residues. CDR3 sequence reads: CASSLNPAGRETQYF. In DNA, the CDR3 is TGCGCCAGCAGCCTCAACCCGGCAGGGCGGGAGACCCAGTACTTC.

This chain connects TRBV27 to TRBJ2-7; TRBD2 matches at 12 bases. V shed 6 bases and J 4 bases; nucleotides not matched to a gene: 4. CDR3 size: 14 residues. Germline CDR1 MNHEY, CDR2 SMNVEV (reference sequence). The CDR3 bases are TGTGCCAGCAGCTTACTAGCGGGAGGATACGAGCAGTACTTC. This encodes CASSLLAGGYEQYF.

The chain has TRBV29-1 and TRBJ2-3; no firm D call. The CDR3 consists of 10 residues. V lost 8 bases and J 2 bases, leaving 5 bases between the germline ends. CDR1 and CDR2 from the germline V gene are SQVTM and ANQGSEA. This CDR3 is CSSFTDTQYF. The CDR3 coding sequence is TGCAGCTCCTTCACAGATACGCAGTATTTT.

This clone came up a few times. The rearrangement uses TRBV29-1 and TRBJ2-5, with 9 positions matching TRBD2. Per the germline V gene, CDR1 is SQVTM and CDR2 is ANQGSEA. The CDR3 is 14 residues long. With V trimmed by 7 bases and J by 4 bases, 10 bases remained unmatched. This CDR3 is CSAQPGTSRETQYF. The CDR3 DNA follows: TGCAGCGCCCAACCCGGGACTAGCCGAGAGACCCAGTACTTC.

The V call is TRBV7-2, the J call TRBJ2-7; D remains unclear. V lost 5 bases, J lost 2 bases, and 10 bases lay in between. In germline, CDR1 is SGHTA, CDR2 FQGNSA. This CDR3 comprises 13 residues. CDR3 protein: CASSPNSAYEQYF. In DNA form, the CDR3 reads TGTGCCAGCAGCCCGAACAGTGCCTACGAGCAGTACTTC.

The chain uses TRBV11-2 and TRBJ2-1, with 10 bases lining up with TRBD2. V was pared by 4 bases and J by 12 bases, with 3 bases of the junction left unmatched. Germline V gene data show CDR1 as SGHAT and CDR2 as FQNNGV. This CDR3 has 12 amino acids. The CDR3 spells CASSYSGGRQFF. The DNA of the CDR3 is TGTGCCAGCAGCTATAGCGGGGGGAGGCAGTTCTTC.

This sequence joins TRBV15 and TRBJ1-2; D remains ambiguous. Germline V gene sequence: CDR1 LNHNV, CDR2 YYDKDF (reference sequence). Trimming left V 5 bases short and J 4 bases short, with 11 bases between. The CDR3 consists of 13 residues. In nucleotides, the CDR3 is TGTGCCACCAGCCTACTGTTTAGCTATGGCTACACCTTC. Protein product: CATSLLFSYGYTF.

J is TRBJ2-7 and V is TRBV14; D is possibly TRBD2 (6 bases). V was shortened by 4 bases and J by 4 bases, with 20 bases between the two germline ends. CDR1 SGHDN and CDR2 FVKESK come from the germline V gene. This CDR3 has 16 amino acids. CDR3 region: CASSPRPGLGLYEQYF. CDR3 bases: TGTGCCAGCAGCCCCCGGCCGGGACTTGGACTATACGAGCAGTACTTC.

The sample holds a few counts of this clone. The chain links TRBV29-1 to TRBJ1-2, with D possibly matching TRBD1 (5 bases). Germline loops: CDR1 SQVTM, CDR2 ANQGSEA. V gave up 4 bases and J gave up 6 bases, with 15 bases separating them. The CDR3 length is 13 residues. The CDR3 nucleotides are TGCAGCGTTGTTTTGCCAGGGTTGCATGGCTACACCTTC. Protein sequence: CSVVLPGLHGYTF.